A selection of T cell receptor beta chains follows, all from one sample in a study of shared clonotypes between healthy human individuals. Profiling relied on immunoSEQ multiplex PCR, and the TCRdb table lists in-frame clones only, not all of them. The sample contains approximately 340,000 clones, about 70% of which appear only once. The specimen was memory CD4+ T cells sorted from blood. The receptors were sampled from a man aged 25-45 years in good health. The conserved cysteine and the conserved F or W are not part of the CDR3 here.

CDR3aa | j_gene | v_gene
ASSPYASPSNEQF | TRBJ2-1 | TRBV18
TSSQDSPGTPDHYEQY | TRBJ2-7 | TRBV1
ASSPKGNEKLF | TRBJ1-4 | TRBV18
SVEDGGSAFYNEQF | TRBJ2-1 | TRBV29-1
ASSLGVAGETQY | TRBJ2-5 | TRBV7-2
ASSEVRVGYNEQF | TRBJ2-1 | TRBV6-1
ASSVGRGNSPLH | TRBJ1-6 | TRBV6-1
AISESSTGTGNTIY | TRBJ1-3 | TRBV10-3
ASSLYGRTNEKLF | TRBJ1-4 | TRBV13
ASSLAISGRVDTQY | TRBJ2-3 | TRBV7-8
ATTPLEGVGSNRQF | TRBJ2-1 | TRBV19